Below are 6 T cell receptor beta chains sequenced from a single sample in a study of beta chain features in type 1 diabetes. Study observations and caveats: Shortening that was moderate but significant affected the TCRB CDR3s of Type 1 diabetes patients in all four CD4+ subsets.

Antigen specificity for these receptors is unknown. Isolated RNA was reverse transcribed in full, so expressed TCRB transcripts were sequenced. Method: immunoSEQ multiplex PCR; TCRdb's copy keeps in-frame clones and lacks some. Seen here are around 600,000 clones, under 15% observed once, and the top ten hold over 0.1%. The sequenced sample was naive CD4+ T cells from blood. Receptor source: a man aged 25 to 40 with type 1 diabetes.

On this clone itself: Other DNA sequences from this sample encode an identical CDR3 as well. The chain links TRBV7-9 to TRBJ1-5; D gene unclear. Trimming removed 3 bases from V and 4 bases from J, with 4 bases in between. The V gene's germline CDR1 is SEHNR and CDR2 FQNEAQ (reference sequence). This CDR3 has 12 residues. The CDR3 sequence is CASSFVNQPQHF. The CDR3 DNA is TGTGCCAGCAGCTTCGTAAATCAGCCCCAGCATTTT.

The chain carries TRBV20-1 and TRBJ2-4; D not resolved. This CDR3 contains 11 residues. Trimming cost V 2 bases and J 7 bases, with 6 bases left between them. The V gene's germline CDR1 is DFQATT and CDR2 SNEGSKA (reference sequence). As DNA, the CDR3 is TGCAGTGCTAGATCTGCGAACATTCAGTACTTC. Translation gives CSARSANIQYF.

This clone has more than one count but fewer than ten. The gene calls are TRBV7-8 and TRBJ2-5; maybe TRBD1 (5 bases). Looked up from germline, CDR1 is SGHVS and CDR2 is FQNEAQ. V lost 0 bases and J 1 base, leaving 9 bases between the germline ends. The CDR3 contains 15 residues. CDR3 DNA: TGTGCCAGCAGCTTAGCGCGACAGCTCCAAGAGACCCAGTACTTC. This encodes CASSLARQLQETQYF.

This clone was seen a handful of times. The rearrangement uses TRBV5-1 and TRBJ1-2; D gene ambiguous. Germline V CDR1 and CDR2: SGHRS, YFSETQ. The CDR3 sequence is 16 residues long. Trimming left V 4 bases short and J 0 bases short, with 16 bases between. CDR3 in amino acids: CASSGSAHVANYGYTF. The CDR3 coding sequence is TGCGCCAGCAGCGGGTCCGCCCACGTTGCTAACTATGGCTACACCTTC.

The chain uses TRBV9 and TRBJ2-5, with 8 bases lining up with TRBD1. Per the germline V gene, CDR1 is SGDLS and CDR2 is YYNGEE. CDR3 size: 14 residues. J was trimmed by 0 bases and V by 4 bases; bases with no gene match: 2. The chain's CDR3 is CASSRQGNQETQYF. The CDR3 DNA sequence: TGTGCCAGCAGCAGACAGGGGAACCAAGAGACCCAGTACTTC. Filled out from reference TRBV9 and TRBJ2-5, the complete variable domain reads DSGVTQTPKHLITATGQRVTLRCSPRSGDLSVYWYQQSLDQGLQFLIQYYNGEERAKGNILERFSAQQFPDLHSELNLSSLELGDSALYFCASSRQGNQETQYFGPGTRLLVL.

This chain uses TRBV11-2 with TRBJ2-1, with D uncertain. The germline V gene encodes CDR1 SGHAT and CDR2 FQNNGV. The ends were cut back, 0 bases at V and 10 bases at J, with 10 bases in the middle. This CDR3 region has 13 residues. CDR3 in DNA: TGTGCCAGCAGCTTAGACCCGAATACGGAGCAGTTCTTC. It codes for CASSLDPNTEQFF.